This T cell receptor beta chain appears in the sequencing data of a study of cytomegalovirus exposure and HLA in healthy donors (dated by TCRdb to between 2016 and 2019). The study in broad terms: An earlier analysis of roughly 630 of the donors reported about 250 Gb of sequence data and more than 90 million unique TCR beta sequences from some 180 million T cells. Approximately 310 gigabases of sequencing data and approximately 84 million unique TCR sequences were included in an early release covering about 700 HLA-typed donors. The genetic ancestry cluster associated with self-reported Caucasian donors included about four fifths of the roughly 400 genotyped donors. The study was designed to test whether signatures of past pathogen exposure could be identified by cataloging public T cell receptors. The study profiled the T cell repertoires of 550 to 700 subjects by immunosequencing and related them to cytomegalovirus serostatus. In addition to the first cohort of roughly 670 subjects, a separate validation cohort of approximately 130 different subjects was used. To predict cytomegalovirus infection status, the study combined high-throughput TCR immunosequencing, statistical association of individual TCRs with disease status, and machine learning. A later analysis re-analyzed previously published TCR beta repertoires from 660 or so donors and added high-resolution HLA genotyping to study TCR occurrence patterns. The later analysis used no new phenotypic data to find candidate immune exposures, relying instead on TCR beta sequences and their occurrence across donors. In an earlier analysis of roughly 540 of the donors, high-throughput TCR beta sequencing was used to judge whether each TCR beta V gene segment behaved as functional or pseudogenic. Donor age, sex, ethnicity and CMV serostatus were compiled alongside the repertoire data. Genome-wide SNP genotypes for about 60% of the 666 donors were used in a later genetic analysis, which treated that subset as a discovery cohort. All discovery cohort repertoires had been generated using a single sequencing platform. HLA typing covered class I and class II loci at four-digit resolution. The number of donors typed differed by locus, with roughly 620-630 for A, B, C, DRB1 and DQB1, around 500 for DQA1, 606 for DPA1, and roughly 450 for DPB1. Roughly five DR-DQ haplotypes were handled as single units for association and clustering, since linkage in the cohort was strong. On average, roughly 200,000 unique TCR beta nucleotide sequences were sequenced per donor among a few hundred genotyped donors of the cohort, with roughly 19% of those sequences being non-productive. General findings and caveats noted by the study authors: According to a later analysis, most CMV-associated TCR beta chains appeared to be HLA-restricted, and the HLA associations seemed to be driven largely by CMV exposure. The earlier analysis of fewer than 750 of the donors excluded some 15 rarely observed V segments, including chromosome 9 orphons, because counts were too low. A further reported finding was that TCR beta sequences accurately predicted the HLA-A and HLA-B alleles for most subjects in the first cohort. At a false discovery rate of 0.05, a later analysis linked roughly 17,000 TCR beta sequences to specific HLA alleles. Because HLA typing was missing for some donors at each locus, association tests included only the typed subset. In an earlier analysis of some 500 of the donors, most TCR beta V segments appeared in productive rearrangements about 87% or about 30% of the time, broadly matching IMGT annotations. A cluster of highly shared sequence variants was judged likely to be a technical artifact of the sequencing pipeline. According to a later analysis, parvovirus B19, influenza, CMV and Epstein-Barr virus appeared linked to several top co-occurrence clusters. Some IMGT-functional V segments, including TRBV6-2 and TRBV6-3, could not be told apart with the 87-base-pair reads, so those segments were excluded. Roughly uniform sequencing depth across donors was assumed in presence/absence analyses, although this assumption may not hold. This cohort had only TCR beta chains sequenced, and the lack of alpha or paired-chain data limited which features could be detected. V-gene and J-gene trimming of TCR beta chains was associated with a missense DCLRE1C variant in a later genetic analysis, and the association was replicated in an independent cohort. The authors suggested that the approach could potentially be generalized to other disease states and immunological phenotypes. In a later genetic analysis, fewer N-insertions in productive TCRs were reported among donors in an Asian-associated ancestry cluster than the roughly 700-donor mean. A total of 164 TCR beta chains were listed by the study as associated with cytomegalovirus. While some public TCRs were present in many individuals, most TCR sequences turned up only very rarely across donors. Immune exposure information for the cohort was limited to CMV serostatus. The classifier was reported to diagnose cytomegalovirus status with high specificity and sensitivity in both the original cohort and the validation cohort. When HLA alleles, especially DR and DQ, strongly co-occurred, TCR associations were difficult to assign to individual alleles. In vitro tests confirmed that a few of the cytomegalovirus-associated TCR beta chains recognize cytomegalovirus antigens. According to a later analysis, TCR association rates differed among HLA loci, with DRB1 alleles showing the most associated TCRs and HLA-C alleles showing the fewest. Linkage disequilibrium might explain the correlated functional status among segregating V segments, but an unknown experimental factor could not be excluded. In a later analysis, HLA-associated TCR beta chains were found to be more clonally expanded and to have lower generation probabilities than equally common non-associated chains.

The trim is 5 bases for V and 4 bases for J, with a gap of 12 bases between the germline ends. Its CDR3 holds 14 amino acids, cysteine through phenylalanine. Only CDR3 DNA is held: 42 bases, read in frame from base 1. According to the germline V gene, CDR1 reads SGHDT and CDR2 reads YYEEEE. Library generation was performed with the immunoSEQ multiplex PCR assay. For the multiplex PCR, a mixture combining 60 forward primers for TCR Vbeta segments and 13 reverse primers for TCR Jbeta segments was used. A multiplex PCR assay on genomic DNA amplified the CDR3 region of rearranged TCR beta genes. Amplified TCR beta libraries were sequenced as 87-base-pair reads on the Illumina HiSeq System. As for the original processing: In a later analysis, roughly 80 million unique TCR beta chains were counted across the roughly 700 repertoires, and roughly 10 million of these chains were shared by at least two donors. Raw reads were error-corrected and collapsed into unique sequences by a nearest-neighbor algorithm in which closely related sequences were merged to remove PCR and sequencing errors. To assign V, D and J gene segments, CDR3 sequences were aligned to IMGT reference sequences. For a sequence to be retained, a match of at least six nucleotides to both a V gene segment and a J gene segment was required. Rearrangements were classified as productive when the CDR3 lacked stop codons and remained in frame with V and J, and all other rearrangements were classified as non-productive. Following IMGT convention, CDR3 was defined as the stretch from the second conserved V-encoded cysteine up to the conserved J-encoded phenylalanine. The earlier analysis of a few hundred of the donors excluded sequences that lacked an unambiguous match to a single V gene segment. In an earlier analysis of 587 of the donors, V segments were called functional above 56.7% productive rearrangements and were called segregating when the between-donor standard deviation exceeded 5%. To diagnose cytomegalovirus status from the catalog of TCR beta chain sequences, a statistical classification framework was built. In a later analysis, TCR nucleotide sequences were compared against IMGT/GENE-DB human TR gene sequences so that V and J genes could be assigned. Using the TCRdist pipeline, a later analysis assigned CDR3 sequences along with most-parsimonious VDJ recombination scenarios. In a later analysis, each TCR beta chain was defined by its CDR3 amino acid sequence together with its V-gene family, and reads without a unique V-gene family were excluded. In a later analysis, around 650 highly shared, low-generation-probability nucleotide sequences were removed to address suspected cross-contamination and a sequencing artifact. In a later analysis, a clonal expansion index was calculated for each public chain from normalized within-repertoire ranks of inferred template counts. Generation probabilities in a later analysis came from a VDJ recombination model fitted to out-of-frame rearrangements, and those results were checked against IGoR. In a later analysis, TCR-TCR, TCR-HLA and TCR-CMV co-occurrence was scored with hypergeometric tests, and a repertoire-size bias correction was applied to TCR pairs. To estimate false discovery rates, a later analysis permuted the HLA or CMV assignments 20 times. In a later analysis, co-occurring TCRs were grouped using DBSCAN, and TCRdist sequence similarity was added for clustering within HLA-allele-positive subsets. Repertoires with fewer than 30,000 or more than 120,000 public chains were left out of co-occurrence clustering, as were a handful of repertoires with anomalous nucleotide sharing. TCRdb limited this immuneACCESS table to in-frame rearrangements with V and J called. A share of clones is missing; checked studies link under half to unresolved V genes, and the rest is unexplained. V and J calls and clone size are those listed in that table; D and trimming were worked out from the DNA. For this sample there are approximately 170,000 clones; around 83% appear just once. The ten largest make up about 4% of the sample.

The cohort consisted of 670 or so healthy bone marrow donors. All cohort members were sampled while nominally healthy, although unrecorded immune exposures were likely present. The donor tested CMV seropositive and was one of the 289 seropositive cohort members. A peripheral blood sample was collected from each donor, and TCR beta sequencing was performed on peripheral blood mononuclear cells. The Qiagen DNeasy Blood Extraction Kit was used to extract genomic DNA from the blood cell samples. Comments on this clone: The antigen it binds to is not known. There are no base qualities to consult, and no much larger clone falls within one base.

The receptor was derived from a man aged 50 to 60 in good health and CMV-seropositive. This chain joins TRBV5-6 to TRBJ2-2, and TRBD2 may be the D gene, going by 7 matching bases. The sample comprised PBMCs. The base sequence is TGTGCCAGCAGGTGGGGGGGCGCCACCGGGGAGCTGTTTTTT. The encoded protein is CASRWGGATGELFF.